Sequencing of this T cell receptor (beta chain) was carried out in a study of blood T cell repertoires in COVID-19. Study-wide context: The origin of the acute and convalescent COVID-19 samples was the United States, Italy and Spain. Sources were T cells, B-cell-depleted T cells, or PBMCs; the material itself was cDNA or gDNA.

As processed by the authors: Counts of nucleated cells, estimated from reference gene primer amplification, were obtained. Some clones are missing from TCRdb's copy, which holds only in-frame ones; the method was immunoSEQ multiplex PCR. V, J and clone size were drawn from that table, and D and trimming were deduced from the DNA. Seen here are approximately 260,000 clones, 70% to 90% observed once, and the top ten hold approximately 10%. Germline-derived CDR1 and CDR2 are SGHDT and YYEEEE. With 0 bases removed from V and 12 bases from J, the gap between germline ends came to 13 bases. This CDR3 comprises 13 residues.

The sequencing sample was made of peripheral blood. This chain uses TRBV5-6 with TRBJ2-1; no clear D gene. The clonotype originates from a woman aged 70-85 years with acute or convalescent COVID-19. CDR3 region: CASSLVGWVRQFF. The CDR3 bases are TGTGCCAGCAGCTTGGTCGGGTGGGTAAGGCAGTTCTTC.